The TCR beta chain described here comes from a study of blood T cell repertoires in COVID-19. Background on the study: Sites in the United States, Italy and Spain provided acute and convalescent COVID-19 samples. The analysed material was cDNA or gDNA that came from T cells, B-cell-depleted T cells, or PBMCs.

Here immunoSEQ multiplex PCR was the method, and the copy in TCRdb shows in-frame clones only, minus some. The data hold about 280,000 clones, with approximately 89% observed a single time. The ends were cut back, 2 bases at V and 0 bases at J, with 13 bases in the middle. The CDR3 spans 16 residues. Per germline, CDR1 SNHLY and CDR2 FYNNEI. This TCR derives from a man aged 40-49 years who had been exposed to COVID-19. The sequencing sample was made of PBMCs or T cells enriched from blood (not recorded which). The chain joins TRBV2 to TRBJ1-1; D unclear. Here the CDR3 DNA reads TGTGCCAGCAGTGAATACGACCAGGCCCTGAACACTGAAGCTTTCTTT. It specifies CASSEYDQALNTEAFF.